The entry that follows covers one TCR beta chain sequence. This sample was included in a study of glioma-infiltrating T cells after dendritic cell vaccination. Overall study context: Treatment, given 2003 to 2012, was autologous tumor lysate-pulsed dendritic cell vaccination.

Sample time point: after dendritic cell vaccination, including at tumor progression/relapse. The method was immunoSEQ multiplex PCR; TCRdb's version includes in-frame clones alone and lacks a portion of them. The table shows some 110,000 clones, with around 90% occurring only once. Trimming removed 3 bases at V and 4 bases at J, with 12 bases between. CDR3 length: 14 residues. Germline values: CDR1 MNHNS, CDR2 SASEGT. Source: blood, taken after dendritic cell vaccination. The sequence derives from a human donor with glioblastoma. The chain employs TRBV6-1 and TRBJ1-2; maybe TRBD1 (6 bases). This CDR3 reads CASSDLAGAYGYTF. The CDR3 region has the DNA TGTGCCAGCAGTGACTTGGCGGGGGCCTATGGCTACACCTTC.